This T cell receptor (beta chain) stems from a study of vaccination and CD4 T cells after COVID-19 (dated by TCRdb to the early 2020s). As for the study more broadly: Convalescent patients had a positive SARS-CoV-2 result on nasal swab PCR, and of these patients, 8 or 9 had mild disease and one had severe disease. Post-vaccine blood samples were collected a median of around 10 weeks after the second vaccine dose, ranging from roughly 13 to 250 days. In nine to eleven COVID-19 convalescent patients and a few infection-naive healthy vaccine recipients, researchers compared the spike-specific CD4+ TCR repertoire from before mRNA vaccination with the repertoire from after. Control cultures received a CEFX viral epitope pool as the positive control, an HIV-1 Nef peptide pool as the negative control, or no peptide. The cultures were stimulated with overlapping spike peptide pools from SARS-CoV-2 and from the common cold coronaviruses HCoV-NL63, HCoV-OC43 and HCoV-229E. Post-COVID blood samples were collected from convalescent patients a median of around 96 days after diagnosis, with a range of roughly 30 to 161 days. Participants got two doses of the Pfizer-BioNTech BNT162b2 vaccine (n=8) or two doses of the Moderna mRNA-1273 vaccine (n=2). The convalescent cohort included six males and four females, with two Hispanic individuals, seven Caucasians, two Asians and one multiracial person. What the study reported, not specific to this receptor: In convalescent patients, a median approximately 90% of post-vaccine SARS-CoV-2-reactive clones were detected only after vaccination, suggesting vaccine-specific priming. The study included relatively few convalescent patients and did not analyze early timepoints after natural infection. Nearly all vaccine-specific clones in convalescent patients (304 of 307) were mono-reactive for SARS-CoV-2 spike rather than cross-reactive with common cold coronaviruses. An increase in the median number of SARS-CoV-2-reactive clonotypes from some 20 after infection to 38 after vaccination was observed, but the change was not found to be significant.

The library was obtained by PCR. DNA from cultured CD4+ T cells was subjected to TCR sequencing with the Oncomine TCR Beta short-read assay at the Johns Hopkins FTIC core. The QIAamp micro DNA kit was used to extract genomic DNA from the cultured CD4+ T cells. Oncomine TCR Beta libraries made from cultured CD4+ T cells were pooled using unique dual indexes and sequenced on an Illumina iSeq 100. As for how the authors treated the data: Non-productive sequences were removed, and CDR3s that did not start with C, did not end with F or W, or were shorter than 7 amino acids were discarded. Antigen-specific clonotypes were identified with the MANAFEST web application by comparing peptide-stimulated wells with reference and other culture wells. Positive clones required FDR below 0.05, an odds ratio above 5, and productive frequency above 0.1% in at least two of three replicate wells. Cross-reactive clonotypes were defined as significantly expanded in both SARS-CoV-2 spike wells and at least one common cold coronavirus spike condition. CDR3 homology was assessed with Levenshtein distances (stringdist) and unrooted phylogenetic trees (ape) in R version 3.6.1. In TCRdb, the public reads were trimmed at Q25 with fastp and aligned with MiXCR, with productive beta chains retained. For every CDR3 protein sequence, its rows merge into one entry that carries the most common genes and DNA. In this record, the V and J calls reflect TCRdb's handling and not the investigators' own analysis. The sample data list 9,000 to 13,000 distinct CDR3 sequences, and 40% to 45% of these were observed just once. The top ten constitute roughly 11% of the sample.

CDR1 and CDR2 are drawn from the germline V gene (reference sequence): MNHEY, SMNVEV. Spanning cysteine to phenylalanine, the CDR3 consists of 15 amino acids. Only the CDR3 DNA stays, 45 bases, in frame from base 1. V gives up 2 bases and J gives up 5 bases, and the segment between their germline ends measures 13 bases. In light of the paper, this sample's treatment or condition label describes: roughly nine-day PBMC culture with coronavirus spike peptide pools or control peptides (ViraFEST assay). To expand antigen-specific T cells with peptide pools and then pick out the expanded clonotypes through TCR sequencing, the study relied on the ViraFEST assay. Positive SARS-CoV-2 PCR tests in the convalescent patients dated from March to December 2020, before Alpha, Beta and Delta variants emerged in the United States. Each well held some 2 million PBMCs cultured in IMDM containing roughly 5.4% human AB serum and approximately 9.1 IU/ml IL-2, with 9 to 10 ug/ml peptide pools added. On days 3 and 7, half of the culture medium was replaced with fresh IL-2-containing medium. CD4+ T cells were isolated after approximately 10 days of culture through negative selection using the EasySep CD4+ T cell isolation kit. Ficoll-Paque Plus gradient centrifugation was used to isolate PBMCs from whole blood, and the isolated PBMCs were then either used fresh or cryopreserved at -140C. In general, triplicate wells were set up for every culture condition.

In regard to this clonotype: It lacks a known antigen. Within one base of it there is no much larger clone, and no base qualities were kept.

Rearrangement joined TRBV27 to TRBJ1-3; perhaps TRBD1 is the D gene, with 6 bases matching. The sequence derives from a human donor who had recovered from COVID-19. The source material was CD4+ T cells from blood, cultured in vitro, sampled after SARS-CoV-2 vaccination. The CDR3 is CASSLLGTRRNTIYF. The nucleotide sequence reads TGTGCCAGCAGTTTACTGGGGACACGACGAAACACCATATATTTT.